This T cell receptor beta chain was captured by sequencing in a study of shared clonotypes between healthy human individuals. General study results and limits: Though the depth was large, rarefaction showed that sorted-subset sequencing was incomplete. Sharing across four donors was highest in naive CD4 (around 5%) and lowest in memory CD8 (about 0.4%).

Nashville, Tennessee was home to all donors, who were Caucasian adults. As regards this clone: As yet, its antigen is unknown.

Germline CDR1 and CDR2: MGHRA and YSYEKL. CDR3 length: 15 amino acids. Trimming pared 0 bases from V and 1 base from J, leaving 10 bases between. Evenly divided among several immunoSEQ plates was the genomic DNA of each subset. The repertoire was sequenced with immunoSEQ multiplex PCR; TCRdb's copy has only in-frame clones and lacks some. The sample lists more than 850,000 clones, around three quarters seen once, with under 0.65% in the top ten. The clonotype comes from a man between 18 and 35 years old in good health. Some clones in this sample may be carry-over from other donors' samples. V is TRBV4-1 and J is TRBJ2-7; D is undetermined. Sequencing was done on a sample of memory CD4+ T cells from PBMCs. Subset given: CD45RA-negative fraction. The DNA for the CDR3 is TGCGCCAGCAGCCAAGATTGGTCCAAATCCTACGAGCAGTACTTC. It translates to CASSQDWSKSYEQYF.